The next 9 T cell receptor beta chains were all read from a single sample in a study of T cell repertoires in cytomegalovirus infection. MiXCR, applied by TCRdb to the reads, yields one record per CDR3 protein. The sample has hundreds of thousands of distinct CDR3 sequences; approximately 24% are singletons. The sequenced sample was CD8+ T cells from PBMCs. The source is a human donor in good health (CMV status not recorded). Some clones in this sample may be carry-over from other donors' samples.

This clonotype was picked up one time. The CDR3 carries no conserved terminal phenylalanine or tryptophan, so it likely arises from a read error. The CDR3: CASSERGHPDTQYS. The DNA of the CDR3 is TGTGCCAGCAGTGAAAGGGGCCATCCAGATACGCAGTATTCT. The chain employs TRBV6-4 and TRBJ2-3; D might be TRBD1 (5 bases). Germline V gene data show CDR1 as MRHNA and CDR2 as SNTAGT. The CDR3 is 14 amino acids. The ends were cut back, 3 bases at V and 4 bases at J, with 11 bases in the middle.

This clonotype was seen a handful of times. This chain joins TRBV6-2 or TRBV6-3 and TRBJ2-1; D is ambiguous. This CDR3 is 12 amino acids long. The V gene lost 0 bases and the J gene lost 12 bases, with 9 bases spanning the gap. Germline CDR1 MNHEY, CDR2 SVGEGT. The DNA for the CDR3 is TGTGCCAGCAGTTACTCATCAGACGTGCAGTTCTTC. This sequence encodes CASSYSSDVQFF.

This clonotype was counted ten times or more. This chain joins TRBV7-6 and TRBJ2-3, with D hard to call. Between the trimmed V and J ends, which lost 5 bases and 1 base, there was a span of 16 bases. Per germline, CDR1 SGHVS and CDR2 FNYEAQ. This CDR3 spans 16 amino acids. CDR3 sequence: CASSPPWSAGTDTQYF. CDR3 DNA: TGTGCCAGCAGCCCCCCCTGGAGTGCTGGCACAGATACGCAGTATTTT.

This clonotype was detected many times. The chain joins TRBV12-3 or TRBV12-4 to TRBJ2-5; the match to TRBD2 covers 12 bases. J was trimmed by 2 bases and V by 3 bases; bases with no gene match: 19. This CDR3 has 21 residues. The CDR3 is CASSFIIGNQGLAGLQETQYF. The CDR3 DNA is TGTGCCAGCAGTTTTATAATAGGGAATCAGGGACTAGCGGGTCTACAAGAGACCCAGTACTTC.

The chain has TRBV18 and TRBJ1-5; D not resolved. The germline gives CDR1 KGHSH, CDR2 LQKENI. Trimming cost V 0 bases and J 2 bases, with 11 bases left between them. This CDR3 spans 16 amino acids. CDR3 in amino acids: CASSPPGGDGNQPQHF. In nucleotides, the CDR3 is TGTGCCAGCTCACCACCCGGTGGCGACGGCAATCAGCCCCAGCATTTT.

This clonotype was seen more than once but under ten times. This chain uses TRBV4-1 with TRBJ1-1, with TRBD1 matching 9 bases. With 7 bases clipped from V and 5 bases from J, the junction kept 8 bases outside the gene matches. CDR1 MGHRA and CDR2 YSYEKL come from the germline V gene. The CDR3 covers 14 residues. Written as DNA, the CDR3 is TGCGCCAGCACTTTTTCGACAGGGGGGACTGAAGCTTTCTTT. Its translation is CASTFSTGGTEAFF.

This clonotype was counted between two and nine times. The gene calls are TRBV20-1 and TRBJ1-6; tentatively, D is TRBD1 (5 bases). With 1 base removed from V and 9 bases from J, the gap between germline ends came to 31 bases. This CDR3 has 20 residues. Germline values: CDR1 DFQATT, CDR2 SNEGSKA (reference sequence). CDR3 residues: CSARGSLRQGHTSRVSPLHF. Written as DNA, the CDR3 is TGCAGTGCTAGAGGTTCGTTAAGGCAGGGCCATACATCTCGAGTTTCACCCCTCCACTTT.

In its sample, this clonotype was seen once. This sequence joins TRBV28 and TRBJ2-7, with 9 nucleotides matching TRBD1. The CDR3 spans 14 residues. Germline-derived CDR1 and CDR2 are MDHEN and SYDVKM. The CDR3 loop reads CASSLGTGPYVQYV. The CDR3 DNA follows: TGTGCCAGCAGTTTAGGGACAGGGCCCTACGTGCAGTACGTC.

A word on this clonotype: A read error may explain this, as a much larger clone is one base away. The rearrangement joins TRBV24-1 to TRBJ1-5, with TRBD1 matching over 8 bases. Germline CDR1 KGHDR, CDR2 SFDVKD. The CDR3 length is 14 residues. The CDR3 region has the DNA TGTGCCACCAGTGATTGGGACAGGACCCAGCCCCAGCGTTTT. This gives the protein CATSDWDRTQPQRF.